This T cell receptor (beta chain) was sequenced for a study of OX40 agonist ivuxolimab in advanced cancers. Study-wide context: Participants averaged 60 years of age (range roughly 23 to 79) and were 75% to 90% male.

Sequencing was performed with immunoSEQ multiplex PCR; in TCRdb, only in-frame clones are kept and a portion is missing. The profile covers 49,000 or so clones, with around 88% appearing a single time and 11% to 15% taken by the ten largest. Germline V CDR1 and CDR2: LNHDA, SQIVND (reference sequence). Trimming stripped 8 bases from V and 0 bases from J, with 10 bases between. The CDR3 runs to 14 residues. In regard to this clone: Other DNA sequences in the sample encode the same CDR3.

The sequence derives from an adult with an advanced solid tumor such as melanoma, head and neck, liver or kidney cancer. Sample: CD4+ or CD8+ T cells sorted from blood, taken in a trial of the OX40 agonist ivuxolimab. J is TRBJ2-2 and V is TRBV19; tentatively, D is TRBD2 (5 bases). CDR3 nucleotide sequence: TGTGCCAGTTCTTGGACTGCGAACACCGGGGAGCTGTTTTTT. Its protein is CASSWTANTGELFF.